These 18 T cell receptor beta chains were sequenced from one sample in a study of HIV-infected patients and healthy controls. TCRdb recomputed calls from the 5' RACE reads with MiXCR, one row per CDR3 protein. The repertoire holds some 67,000 distinct CDR3 sequences, with about 17% as singletons. Specimen: CD4+ T cells from blood. The receptors derive from a human donor in good health.

The table lists this clonotype with a few counts. The chain is built from TRBV2 and TRBJ2-7; 9 bases fit TRBD1. Germline CDR1 is SNHLY and CDR2 is FYNNEI. J lost 1 base, V lost 6 bases, and 4 bases had no gene match. This CDR3 spans 14 amino acids. DNA of the CDR3: TGTGCCAGCAGGACCGGACAGGGGTCCTACGAGCAGTACTTC. Its protein is CASRTGQGSYEQYF. Variable domain in full (rest from reference TRBV2 and TRBJ2-7): EPEVTQTPSHQVTQMGQEVILRCVPISNHLYFYWYRQILGQKVEFLVSFYNNEISEKSEIFDDQFSVERPDGSNFTLKIRSTKLEDSAMYFCASRTGQGSYEQYFGPGTRLTVT.

Only a few counts were recorded for this clonotype. The rearrangement uses TRBV3-1 and TRBJ1-2, with D perhaps TRBD1 (6 bases). V was cut by 4 bases and J by 5 bases, with 14 bases left in between. In germline, CDR1 is LGHDT, CDR2 YNNKEL (reference sequence). The CDR3 is 14 amino acids. The CDR3: CASSLNWGPYGYTF. The CDR3 DNA reads TGTGCCAGCAGCCTAAACTGGGGGCCATATGGCTACACCTTC.

This clonotype occurred many times. The chain carries TRBV11-3 and TRBJ1-4; D not resolved. Trimming shortened V by 5 bases and J by 8 bases, and 15 bases separated the two germline ends. The CDR3 runs 14 residues. Germline V gene lookup returns CDR1 SGHNT and CDR2 YENEEA. CDR3 amino acids: CASSMTARGEKLFF. DNA for the CDR3: TGTGCCAGCAGCATGACTGCCCGAGGGGAAAAACTGTTTTTT.

The gene calls are TRBV7-2 and TRBJ2-1; D is unclear. The germline V and J ends were trimmed by 5 bases and 5 bases, with 13 bases remaining between them. CDR1 is SGHTA and CDR2 is FQGNSA in the germline V gene. This CDR3 region has 14 residues. The chain's CDR3 is CASSPRRTNNEQFF. The DNA of the CDR3 is TGTGCCAGCAGCCCGCGACGGACCAACAATGAGCAGTTCTTC.

The chain carries TRBV20-1 and TRBJ2-7; D is undetermined. The germline V gene encodes CDR1 DFQATT and CDR2 SNEGSKA (reference sequence). V was clipped by 4 bases and J by 3 bases, with 7 bases between them. This CDR3 comprises 11 residues. For the CDR3, the DNA is TGCAGTGCTAAAAAGGGCTACGAGCAGTACTTC. It is translated as CSAKKGYEQYF.

This clonotype showed up just a few times. This sequence joins TRBV7-3 and TRBJ1-1; D is unresolved. Germline V CDR1 and CDR2: SGHTA, FQGTGA. Trimming shortened V by 5 bases and J by 1 base, and 11 bases separated the two germline ends. The CDR3 spans 14 residues. The CDR3 bases are TGTGCCAGCAGCCCCGGCGCGGGGAACACTGAAGCTTTCTTT. This sequence encodes CASSPGAGNTEAFF.

The table lists this clonotype with many counts. The chain links TRBV12-5 to TRBJ1-1, with 7 nucleotides matching TRBD1. This CDR3 has 13 residues. The J segment lost 5 bases and the V segment lost 8 bases, leaving 8 bases of the junction unmatched. Germline V gene data show CDR1 as LGHNT and CDR2 as FRNRAP. The CDR3 nucleotides read TGTGCTAGTTCAGGGACAGCCGCGACTGAAGCTTTCTTT. Its protein product is CASSGTAATEAFF.

This clonotype was seen ten or more times. The V gene is TRBV7-2, the J gene TRBJ2-1, with D tentatively TRBD2 (6 bases). The CDR3 is 15 amino acids. Germline CDR1 reads SGHTA; CDR2 reads FQGNSA. With 4 bases removed from V and 8 bases from J, the gap between germline ends came to 18 bases. CDR3 DNA sequence: TGTGCCAGCAGCTCCGCGGGGCTTCACCGGGATGAGCAGTTCTTC. This translates into CASSSAGLHRDEQFF. The variable domain in full, with the rest retrieved from reference TRBV7-2 and TRBJ2-1, is GAGVSQSPSNKVTEKGKDVELRCDPISGHTALYWYRQSLGQGLEFLIYFQGNSAPDKSGLPSDRFSAERTGGSVSTLTIQRTQQEDSAVYLCASSSAGLHRDEQFFGPGTRLTVL.

The chain uses TRBV7-2 and TRBJ2-1; D gene uncertain. The CDR3 is made up of 14 amino acids. The V gene's germline CDR1 is SGHTA and CDR2 FQGNSA. Trimming stripped 7 bases from V and 0 bases from J, with 10 bases between. The CDR3 coding sequence is TGTGCCAGCACCTCACTAAGCTCCTACAATGAGCAGTTCTTC. Its translation is CASTSLSSYNEQFF.

This clonotype was seen once. This CDR3 reads CASSPRGGALETQYF. DNA of the CDR3: TGTGCCAGCTCACCACGCGGGGGGGCTTTGGAGACCCAGTACTTC. V and J are TRBV18 and TRBJ2-5, with 9 bases aligning to TRBD2. The CDR3 totals 15 residues. Germline CDR1 is KGHSH and CDR2 is LQKENI. The junction had 5 bases not matched to a gene; V was cut back by 1 base and J by 5 bases.

This clonotype was counted ten times or more. The V gene is TRBV10-3, the J gene TRBJ1-6; D remains ambiguous. This CDR3 contains 14 residues. CDR1 and CDR2 from the germline V gene are ENHRY and SYGVKD. The V end was cut by 6 bases, the J end by 7 bases, with 13 bases between. Here the CDR3 reads CAIRAPDANSPLHF. In DNA, the CDR3 is TGTGCCATCAGAGCCCCGGACGCCAATTCACCCCTCCACTTT.

This clonotype was counted at least ten times. This rearrangement joins TRBV11-2 to TRBJ2-1; D not resolved. Trimming removed 2 bases at V and 3 bases at J, with 11 bases between. From germline, CDR1 is SGHAT and CDR2 FQNNGV. The CDR3 extends over 15 amino acids. The CDR3 sequence is CASSLRPNLYNEQFF. The CDR3 DNA reads as TGTGCCAGCAGCTTACGACCGAACCTCTACAATGAGCAGTTCTTC.

This clonotype has ten or more counts. The V gene is TRBV29-1, the J gene TRBJ2-4; D could derive from TRBD1 or TRBD2 (5 bases each). This CDR3 has 14 residues. The V gene lost 5 bases and the J gene lost 2 bases, with 13 bases spanning the gap. CDR1 is SQVTM, CDR2 ANQGSEA, per germline. CDR3: CSVTRQSPKNIQYF. For the CDR3, the DNA is TGCAGCGTTACTAGACAGTCCCCCAAAAACATTCAGTACTTC. Full variable domain (rest looked up from reference TRBV29-1 and TRBJ2-4): SAVISQKPSRDICQRGTSLTIQCQVDSQVTMMFWYRQQPGQSLTLIATANQGSEATYESGFVIDKFPISRPNLTFSTLTVSNMSPEDSSIYLCSVTRQSPKNIQYFGAGTRLSVL.

This chain uses TRBV12-3 or TRBV12-4 with TRBJ1-5; D perhaps matches TRBD1 (5 bases). This CDR3 region has 16 residues. Trimming pared 5 bases from V and 1 base from J, leaving 15 bases between. The CDR3: CASSPSGISSNQPQHF. The CDR3 coding sequence is TGTGCCAGCAGTCCCTCAGGGATTTCGAGCAATCAGCCCCAGCATTTT.

The genes are TRBV7-9 and TRBJ2-1; 7 bases match TRBD2. CDR1 SEHNR and CDR2 FQNEAQ come from the germline V gene (reference sequence). The CDR3 length is 15 residues. The ends lost 2 bases at V and 0 bases at J; junction bases unmatched: 1. Here the CDR3 DNA reads TGTGCCAGCAGCTTATGGGGGGGCTCCTACAATGAGCAGTTCTTC. Translation gives CASSLWGGSYNEQFF. Complete variable domain (other parts from reference TRBV7-9 and TRBJ2-1): DTGVSQNPRHKITKRGQNVTFRCDPISEHNRLYWYRQTLGQGPEFLTYFQNEAQLEKSRLLSDRFSAERPKGSFSTLEIQRTEQGDSAMYLCASSLWGGSYNEQFFGPGTRLTVL.

The chain links TRBV29-1 to TRBJ2-4; no reliable D call. Germline CDR1 is SQVTM and CDR2 is ANQGSEA. Trimming shortened V by 7 bases and J by 0 bases, and 7 bases separated the two germline ends. The CDR3 runs 12 residues. This CDR3 reads CSATGAKNIQYF. CDR3 DNA sequence: TGCAGCGCCACTGGAGCCAAAAACATTCAGTACTTC.

This clonotype appeared a few times. V and J are TRBV19 and TRBJ2-4; maybe TRBD1 (6 bases). The V and J ends lost 4 bases and 0 bases respectively, with 10 bases between them. Germline CDR1 reads LNHDA; CDR2 reads SQIVND (reference sequence). This CDR3 spans 15 amino acids. The CDR3 nucleotides are TGTGCCAGTAGTAGACAGGACCTAGCCAAAAACATTCAGTACTTC. Its protein is CASSRQDLAKNIQYF.

The sample holds many counts of this clonotype. The chain has TRBV18 and TRBJ1-1; possible D gene TRBD1, 5 bases. V was trimmed by 2 bases and J by 7 bases, leaving 14 bases between them. This CDR3 spans 14 amino acids. Germline assignment: CDR1 KGHSH and CDR2 LQKENI. CDR3 nucleotide sequence: TGTGCCAGCTCACCAGGGGACGGTGCCGGTGAAGCTTTCTTT. It codes for CASSPGDGAGEAFF.